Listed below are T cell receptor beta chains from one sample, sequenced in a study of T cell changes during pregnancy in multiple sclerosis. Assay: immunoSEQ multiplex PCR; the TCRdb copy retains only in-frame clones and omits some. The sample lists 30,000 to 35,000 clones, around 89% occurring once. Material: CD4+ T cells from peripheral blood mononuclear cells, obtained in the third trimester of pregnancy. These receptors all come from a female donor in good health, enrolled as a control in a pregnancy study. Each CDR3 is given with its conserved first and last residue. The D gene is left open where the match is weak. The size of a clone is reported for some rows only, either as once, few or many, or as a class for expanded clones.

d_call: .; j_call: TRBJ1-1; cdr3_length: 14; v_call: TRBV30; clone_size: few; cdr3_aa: CAWSLRRLNTEAFF; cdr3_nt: TGTGCCTGGAGCCTCAGAAGATTGAACACTGAAGCTTTCTTT
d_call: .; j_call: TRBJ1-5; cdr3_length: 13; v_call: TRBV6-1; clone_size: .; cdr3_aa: CASSGTGYQPQHF; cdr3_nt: TGTGCCAGCAGCGGCACAGGGTATCAGCCCCAGCATTTT
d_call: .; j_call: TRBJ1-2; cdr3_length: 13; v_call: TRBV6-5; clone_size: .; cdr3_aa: CASSYTTNYGYTF; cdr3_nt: TGTGCCAGCAGTTACACAACCAACTATGGCTACACCTTC
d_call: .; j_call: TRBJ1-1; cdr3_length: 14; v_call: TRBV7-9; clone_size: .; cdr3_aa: CASSWSTGNTEAFF; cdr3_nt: TGTGCCAGCAGCTGGAGTACAGGGAACACTGAAGCTTTCTTT
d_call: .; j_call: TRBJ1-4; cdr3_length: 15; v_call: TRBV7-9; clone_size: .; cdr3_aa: CASSLVVGLMEKLFF; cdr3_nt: TGTGCCAGCAGCTTAGTTGTCGGGTTAATGGAAAAACTGTTTTTT
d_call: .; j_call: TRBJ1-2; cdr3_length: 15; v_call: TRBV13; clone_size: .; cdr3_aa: CASSFGIQGSIGYTF; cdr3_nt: TGTGCCAGCAGCTTTGGTATACAGGGCTCGATCGGCTACACCTTC
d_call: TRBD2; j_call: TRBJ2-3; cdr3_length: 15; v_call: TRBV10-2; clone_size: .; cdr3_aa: CASKGSGGATDTQYF; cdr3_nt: TGCGCCAGCAAGGGTAGCGGGGGGGCCACAGATACGCAGTATTTT
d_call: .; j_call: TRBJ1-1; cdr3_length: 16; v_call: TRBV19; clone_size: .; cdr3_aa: CASSITRSGLGGEAFF; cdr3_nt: TGTGCCAGTAGTATCACCAGATCAGGGTTGGGAGGTGAAGCTTTCTTT
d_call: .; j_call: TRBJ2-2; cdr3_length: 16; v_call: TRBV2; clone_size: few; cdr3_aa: CASRLSGPSNTGELFF; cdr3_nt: TGTGCCAGCAGGTTAAGCGGGCCCTCGAACACCGGGGAGCTGTTTTTT
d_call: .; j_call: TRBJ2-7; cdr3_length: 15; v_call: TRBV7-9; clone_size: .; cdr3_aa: CASSPRTAISYEQYF; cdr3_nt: TGTGCCAGCAGCCCCAGGACAGCTATCTCCTACGAGCAGTACTTC
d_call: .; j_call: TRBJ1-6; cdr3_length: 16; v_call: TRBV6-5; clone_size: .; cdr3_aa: CASSYWGHGDNSPLHF; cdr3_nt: TGTGCCAGCAGTTACTGGGGCCATGGGGATAATTCACCCCTCCACTTT
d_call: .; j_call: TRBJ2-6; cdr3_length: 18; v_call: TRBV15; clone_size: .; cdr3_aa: CATSKGGGGMAGANVLTF; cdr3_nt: TGTGCCACCAGCAAAGGGGGGGGCGGGATGGCTGGGGCCAACGTCCTGACTTTC
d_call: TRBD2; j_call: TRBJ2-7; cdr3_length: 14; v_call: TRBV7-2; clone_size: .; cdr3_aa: CASSNSGDLYEQYF; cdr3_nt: TGTGCCAGCAGCAATAGCGGGGACCTCTACGAGCAGTACTTC
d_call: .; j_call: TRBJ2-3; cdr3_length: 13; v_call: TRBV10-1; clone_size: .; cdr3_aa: CASSGDPTDTQYF; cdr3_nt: TGCGCCAGCAGCGGAGATCCCACAGATACGCAGTATTTT
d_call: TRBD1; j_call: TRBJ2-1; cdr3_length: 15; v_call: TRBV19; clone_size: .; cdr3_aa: CASSTRQGRYNEQFF; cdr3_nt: TGTGCCAGTAGTACCCGACAGGGCCGATACAATGAGCAGTTCTTC
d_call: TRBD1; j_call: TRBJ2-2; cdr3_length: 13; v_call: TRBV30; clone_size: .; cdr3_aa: CAWSDRGFRELFF; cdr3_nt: TGTGCCTGGTCCGACAGGGGATTTAGGGAGCTGTTTTTT
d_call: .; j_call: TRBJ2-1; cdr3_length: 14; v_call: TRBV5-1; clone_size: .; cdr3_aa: CASSLLDSYNEQFF; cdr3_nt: TGCGCCAGCAGCTTATTGGACTCTTACAATGAGCAGTTCTTC
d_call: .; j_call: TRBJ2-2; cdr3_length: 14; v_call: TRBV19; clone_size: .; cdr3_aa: CASSIQGWTGELFF; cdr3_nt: TGTGCCAGTAGTATACAGGGTTGGACCGGGGAGCTGTTTTTT
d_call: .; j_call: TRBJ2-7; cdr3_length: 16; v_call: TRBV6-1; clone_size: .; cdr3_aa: CASSDRRTATTYEQYF; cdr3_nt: TGTGCCAGCAGTGACCGAAGGACAGCCACCACCTACGAGCAGTACTTC
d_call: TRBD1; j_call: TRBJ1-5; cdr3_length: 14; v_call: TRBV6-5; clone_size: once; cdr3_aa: CASSYRDRGQPQHF; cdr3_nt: TGTGCCAGCAGTTACCGGGACAGAGGGCAGCCCCAGCATTTT
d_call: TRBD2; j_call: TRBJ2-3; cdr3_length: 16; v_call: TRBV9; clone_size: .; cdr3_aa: CASSVEVGRGTDTQYF; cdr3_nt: TGTGCCAGCAGCGTAGAGGTCGGGAGGGGAACAGATACGCAGTATTTT
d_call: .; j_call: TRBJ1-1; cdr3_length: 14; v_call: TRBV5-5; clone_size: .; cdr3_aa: CASSVQTANTEAFF; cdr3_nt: TGTGCCAGCAGCGTACAGACAGCTAACACTGAAGCTTTCTTT
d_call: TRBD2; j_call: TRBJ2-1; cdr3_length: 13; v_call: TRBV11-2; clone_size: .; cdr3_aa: CASSSGAYNEQFF; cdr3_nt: TGTGCCAGCAGTAGCGGGGCCTACAATGAGCAGTTCTTC
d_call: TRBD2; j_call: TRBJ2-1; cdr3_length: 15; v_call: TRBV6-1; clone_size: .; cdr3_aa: CASSAGTSRLSEQFF; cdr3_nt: TGTGCCAGCAGTGCGGGGACTAGCAGATTGTCTGAGCAGTTCTTC
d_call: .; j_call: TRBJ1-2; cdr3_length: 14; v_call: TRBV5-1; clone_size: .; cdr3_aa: CASTPTAGSPGYTF; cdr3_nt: TGCGCCAGCACCCCGACGGCGGGGTCCCCTGGCTACACCTTC
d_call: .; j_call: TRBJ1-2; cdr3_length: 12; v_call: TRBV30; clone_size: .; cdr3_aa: CAWTLLTGQYTF; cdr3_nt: TGTGCCTGGACCCTCTTAACAGGACAGTACACCTTC
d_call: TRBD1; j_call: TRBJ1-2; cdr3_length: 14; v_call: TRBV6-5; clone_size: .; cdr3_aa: CASSLSTGGYGYTF; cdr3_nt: TGTGCCAGCAGTCTGTCGACAGGGGGCTATGGCTACACCTTC
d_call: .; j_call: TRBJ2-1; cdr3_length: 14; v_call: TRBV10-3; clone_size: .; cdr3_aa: CAITLTEVGNEQFF; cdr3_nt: TGTGCCATCACCCTAACGGAGGTGGGCAATGAGCAGTTCTTC
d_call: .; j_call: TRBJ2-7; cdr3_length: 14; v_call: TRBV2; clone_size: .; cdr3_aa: CASSGRAVPYEQYF; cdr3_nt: TGTGCCAGCAGTGGGAGGGCCGTACCCTACGAGCAGTACTTC
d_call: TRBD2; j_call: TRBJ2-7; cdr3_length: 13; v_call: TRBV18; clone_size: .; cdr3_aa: CASSLAGGYEQYF; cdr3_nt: TGTGCCAGCTCACTAGCGGGAGGCTACGAGCAGTACTTC
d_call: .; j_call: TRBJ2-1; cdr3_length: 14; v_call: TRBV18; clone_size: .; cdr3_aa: CASSPAIEAGEQFF; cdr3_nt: TGTGCCAGCTCACCCGCGATCGAAGCGGGTGAGCAGTTCTTC
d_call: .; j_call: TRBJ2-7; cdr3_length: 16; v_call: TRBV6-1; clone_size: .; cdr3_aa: CASSGGVLGQTYEQYF; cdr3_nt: TGTGCCAGCAGTGGGGGAGTACTGGGTCAAACCTACGAGCAGTACTTC
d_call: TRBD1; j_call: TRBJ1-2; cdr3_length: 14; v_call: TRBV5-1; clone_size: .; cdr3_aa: CASSWTGENYGYTF; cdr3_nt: TGCGCCAGCAGCTGGACAGGGGAGAACTATGGCTACACCTTC
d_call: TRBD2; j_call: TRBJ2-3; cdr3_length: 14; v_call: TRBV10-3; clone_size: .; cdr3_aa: CAIMGAGHTDTQYF; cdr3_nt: TGTGCCATAATGGGAGCGGGGCACACAGATACGCAGTATTTT
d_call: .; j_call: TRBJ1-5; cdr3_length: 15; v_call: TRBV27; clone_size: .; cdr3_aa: CASSSNDRLNQPQHF; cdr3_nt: TGTGCCAGCAGCTCGAACGACAGACTCAATCAGCCCCAGCATTTT
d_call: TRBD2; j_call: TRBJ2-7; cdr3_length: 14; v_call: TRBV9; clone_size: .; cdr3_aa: CASSASGTNYEQYF; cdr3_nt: TGTGCCAGCAGCGCATCCGGGACTAACTACGAGCAGTACTTC
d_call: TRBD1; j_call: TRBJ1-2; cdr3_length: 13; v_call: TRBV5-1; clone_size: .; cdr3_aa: CASSTDRVAGYTF; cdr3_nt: TGCGCCAGCAGCACCGACAGGGTGGCTGGCTACACCTTC
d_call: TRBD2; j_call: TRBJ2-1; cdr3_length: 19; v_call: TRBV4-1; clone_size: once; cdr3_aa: CASSHLRTSGRARYDEQFF; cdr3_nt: TGCGCCAGCAGCCACCTACGGACTAGCGGGAGGGCCCGATACGATGAGCAGTTCTTC
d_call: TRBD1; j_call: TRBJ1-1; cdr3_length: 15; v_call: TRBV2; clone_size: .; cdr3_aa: CASSRRGSGNTEAFF; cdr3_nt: TGTGCCAGCAGTCGCAGGGGGAGTGGGAATACTGAAGCTTTCTTT
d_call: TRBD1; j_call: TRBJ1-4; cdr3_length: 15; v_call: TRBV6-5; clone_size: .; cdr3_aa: CASRDPGQGGEKLFF; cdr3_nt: TGTGCCAGCAGGGACCCGGGACAGGGAGGGGAAAAACTGTTTTTT
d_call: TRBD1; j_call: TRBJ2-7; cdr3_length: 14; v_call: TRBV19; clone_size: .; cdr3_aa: CASSIQTGPYEQYF; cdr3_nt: TGTGCCAGTAGCATTCAGACAGGGCCCTACGAGCAGTACTTC
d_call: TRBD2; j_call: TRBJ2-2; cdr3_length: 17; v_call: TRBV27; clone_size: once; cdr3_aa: CASSQPRLAGANGELFF; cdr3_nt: TGTGCCAGCAGTCAACCTCGACTAGCGGGAGCTAACGGGGAGCTGTTTTTT
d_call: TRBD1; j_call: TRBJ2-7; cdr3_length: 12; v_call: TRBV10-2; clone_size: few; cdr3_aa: CASGSYRGEQYF; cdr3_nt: TGCGCCAGCGGTTCTTACAGGGGCGAGCAGTACTTC
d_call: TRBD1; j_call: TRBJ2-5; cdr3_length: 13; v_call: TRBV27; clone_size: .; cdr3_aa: CASSERQGTAQYF; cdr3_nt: TGTGCCAGCAGTGAGAGACAGGGAACAGCCCAGTACTTC
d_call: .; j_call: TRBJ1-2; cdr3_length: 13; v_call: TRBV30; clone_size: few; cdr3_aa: CAWSVLAGSGYTF; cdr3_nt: TGTGCCTGGAGTGTACTGGCAGGTAGTGGCTACACCTTC
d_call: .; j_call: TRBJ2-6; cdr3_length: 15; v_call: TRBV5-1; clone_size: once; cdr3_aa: CASSDGTPGANVLTF; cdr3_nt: TGCGCCAGCTCCGACGGGACACCCGGGGCCAACGTCCTGACTTTC
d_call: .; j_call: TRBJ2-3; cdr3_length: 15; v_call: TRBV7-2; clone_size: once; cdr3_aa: CASSARTASTDTQYF; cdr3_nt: TGTGCCAGCAGCGCTAGGACAGCTAGCACAGATACGCAGTATTTT
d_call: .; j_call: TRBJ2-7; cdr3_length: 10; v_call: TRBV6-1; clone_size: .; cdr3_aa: CASAHYEQYF; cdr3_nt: TGTGCCAGCGCACACTACGAGCAGTACTTC
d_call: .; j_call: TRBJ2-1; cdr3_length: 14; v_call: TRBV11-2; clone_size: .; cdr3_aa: CASSSMGGHNEQFF; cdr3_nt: TGTGCCAGCAGCTCCATGGGGGGGCACAATGAGCAGTTCTTC
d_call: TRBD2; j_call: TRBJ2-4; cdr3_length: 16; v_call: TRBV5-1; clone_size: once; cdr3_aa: CASSLEGGRAKNIQYF; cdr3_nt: TGCGCCAGCAGCTTGGAGGGAGGGAGAGCCAAAAACATTCAGTACTTC
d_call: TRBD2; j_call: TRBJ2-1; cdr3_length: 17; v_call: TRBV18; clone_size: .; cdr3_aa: CASSLGTSGSTFGEQFF; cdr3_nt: TGTGCCAGCTCACTCGGGACTAGCGGGAGCACTTTTGGTGAGCAGTTCTTC
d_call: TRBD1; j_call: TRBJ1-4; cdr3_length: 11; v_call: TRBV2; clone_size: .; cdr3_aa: CASWTGEELFF; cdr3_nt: TGTGCCAGCTGGACAGGGGAAGAACTGTTTTTT
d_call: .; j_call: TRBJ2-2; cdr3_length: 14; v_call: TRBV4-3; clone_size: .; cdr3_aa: CASSPRGNTGELFF; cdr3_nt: TGCGCCAGCAGCCCCCGGGGGAACACCGGGGAGCTGTTTTTT
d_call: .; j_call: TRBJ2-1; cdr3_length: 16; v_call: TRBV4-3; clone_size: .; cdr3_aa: CASSQESRGAYNEQFF; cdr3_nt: TGCGCCAGCAGCCAAGAGTCTCGGGGGGCTTACAATGAGCAGTTCTTC
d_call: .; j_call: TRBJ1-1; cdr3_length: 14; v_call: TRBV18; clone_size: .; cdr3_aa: CASSPTGGNTEAFF; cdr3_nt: TGTGCCAGCTCACCGACAGGAGGGAACACTGAAGCTTTCTTT
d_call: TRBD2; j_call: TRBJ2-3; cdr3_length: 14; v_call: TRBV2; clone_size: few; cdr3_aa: CASSVGLAGTTQYF; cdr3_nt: TGTGCCAGCAGTGTAGGACTAGCGGGGACAACGCAGTATTTT
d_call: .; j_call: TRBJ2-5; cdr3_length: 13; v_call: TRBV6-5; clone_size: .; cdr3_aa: CASSYGPSATQYF; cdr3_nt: TGTGCCAGCAGTTACGGGCCCTCCGCGACCCAGTACTTC
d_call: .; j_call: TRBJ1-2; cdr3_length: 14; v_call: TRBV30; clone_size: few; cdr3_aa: CAWIPRLANYGYTF; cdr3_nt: TGTGCCTGGATTCCGCGGTTAGCTAACTATGGCTACACCTTC
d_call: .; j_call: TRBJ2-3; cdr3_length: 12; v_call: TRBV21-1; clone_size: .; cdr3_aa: CASRTYPDTQYF; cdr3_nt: TGTGCCAGCAGAACTTATCCAGATACGCAGTATTTT